The 27 T cell receptor beta chains listed next were all sequenced from one sample in a study of blood T cell repertoires in COVID-19. TCRdb keeps only in-frame clones here, not all; method: immunoSEQ multiplex PCR. There are around 150,000 clones in the sample; approximately 80% occur only once, and 5% lies in the top ten. The source material was peripheral blood. The receptor source for this set is a woman aged 45-60 years with acute or convalescent COVID-19.

In nucleotides, the CDR3 is TGTGCCAGCAGCTTGGCGCTAGCGGGGGAAGAGACCCAGTACTTC. Amino acids: CASSLALAGEETQYF. This rearrangement joins TRBV5-4 to TRBJ2-5; 10 bases agree with TRBD2. J gave up 3 bases and V 0 bases, and 2 bases lay outside the gene matches. Germline V lookup: CDR1 SGHNT, CDR2 YYREEE (reference sequence). CDR3 length: 15 residues. Supplemented by reference TRBV5-4 and TRBJ2-5, the full variable domain reads ETGVTQSPTHLIKTRGQQVTLRCSSQSGHNTVSWYQQALGQGPQFIFQYYREEENGRGNFPPRFSGLQFPNYSSELNVNALELDDSALYLCASSLALAGEETQYFGPGTRLLVL.

The chain couples TRBV5-1 to TRBJ2-3; 13 nucleotides line up with TRBD2. J gave up 5 bases and V 0 bases, and 9 bases lay outside the gene matches. This CDR3 is built from 18 residues. From germline, CDR1 is SGHRS and CDR2 YFSETQ. CDR3 DNA: TGCGCCAGCAGCTTGGTCCCCACTAGCGGGGGGGAAAAAGATACGCAGTATTTT. This sequence encodes CASSLVPTSGGEKDTQYF.

The rearrangement uses TRBV11-1 and TRBJ1-1; possibly TRBD1 for D (6 bases). Germline V lookup: CDR1 SGHAT, CDR2 FQDESV (reference sequence). CDR3 length: 15 amino acids. V gave up 1 base and J gave up 7 bases, with 16 bases separating them. This CDR3 is CASSLVARTAYEAFF. CDR3 DNA sequence: TGTGCCAGCAGCTTAGTCGCCCGGACAGCCTATGAAGCTTTCTTT.

The J gene is TRBJ1-1, the V gene TRBV9, with TRBD1 identical over 10 bases. J was trimmed by 4 bases and V by 6 bases; bases with no gene match: 12. Germline CDR1 SGDLS, CDR2 YYNGEE. This CDR3 is 16 amino acids long. CDR3 bases: TGTGCCAGCACACCATTGGGACAGGGGAGGGGCACTGAAGCTTTCTTT. Translated: CASTPLGQGRGTEAFF.

The gene calls are TRBV6-5 and TRBJ1-2, with D possibly being TRBD1 (6 bases). Deletions cut 5 bases from V and 5 bases from J, with 12 bases between. Germline V lookup: CDR1 MNHEY, CDR2 SVGAGI. The CDR3 length is 13 residues. As DNA, the CDR3 is TGTGCCAGCAGTCACCGGACAGAGTATGGCTACACCTTC. Translated, it gives CASSHRTEYGYTF.

This rearrangement joins TRBV29-1 to TRBJ1-2; D call uncertain. Germline V gene lookup returns CDR1 SQVTM and CDR2 ANQGSEA. CDR3 length equals 11 residues. V was cut by 6 bases and J by 8 bases, with 13 bases left in between. This CDR3 is CSVEGPLGYTF. The CDR3 nucleotides are TGCAGCGTCGAGGGTCCGTTGGGCTACACCTTC.

The V call is TRBV5-8, the J call TRBJ1-1, with a tentative D call TRBD1 (6 bases). The V end lost 1 base, the J end lost 8 bases, and 9 bases lay between the germline ends. From germline, CDR1 is SGHTS and CDR2 YDEGEE. The CDR3 runs 12 residues. CDR3 in DNA: TGTGCCAGCAGCTTGACAGGGCTAGAAGCTTTCTTT. Its translation: CASSLTGLEAFF.

The gene calls are TRBV6-2 or TRBV6-3 and TRBJ1-6; 9 nucleotides line up with TRBD1. Germline CDR1 MNHEY, CDR2 SVGEGT. CDR3 size: 16 residues. Trimming at V came to 2 bases and at J to 7 bases, leaving 6 bases not matched to a gene. The CDR3 loop is CASSYAGTGFNSPLHF. DNA of the CDR3: TGTGCCAGCAGTTACGCTGGGACAGGGTTCAATTCACCCCTCCACTTT.

The rearrangement joins TRBV4-2 to TRBJ2-2; the match to TRBD2 covers 16 bases. CDR1 and CDR2 (germline): LGHNA, YNFKEQ. The CDR3 contains 20 residues. Unmatched junction bases numbered 8, after V lost 0 bases and J lost 4 bases. The CDR3 DNA is TGTGCCAGCAGCCAAGATCAGGGACTAGCGGGGGGGCCCGCCACCGGGGAGCTGTTTTTT. It encodes CASSQDQGLAGGPATGELFF.

A single count supports this clone. The V gene is TRBV7-8, the J gene TRBJ1-2, with 7 bases that match TRBD1. CDR1 SGHVS and CDR2 FQNEAQ come from the germline V gene. The CDR3 is 13 residues long. The V gene end was trimmed by 1 base and the J gene end by 8 bases; junction bases not matched to a gene: 4. CDR3 sequence (DNA): TGTGCCAGCAGCTTAGGACAGGGACACGGCTACACCTTC. It encodes CASSLGQGHGYTF.

The V call is TRBV18, the J call TRBJ1-2, with D unresolved. The length of the CDR3 is 11 residues. Germline CDR1 KGHSH, CDR2 LQKENI. Trimming removed 4 bases at V and 8 bases at J, with 8 bases between. CDR3: CASSQTGGYTF. The CDR3 nucleotides are TGTGCCAGCTCACAGACCGGGGGCTACACCTTC.

The J gene is TRBJ2-7, the V gene TRBV5-1; TRBD1 might be the D (6 bases). Germline lookup yields CDR1 SGHRS and CDR2 YFSETQ. Between the trimmed V and J ends, which lost 0 bases and 2 bases, there was a span of 12 bases. This CDR3 contains 15 residues. Written as DNA, the CDR3 is TGCGCCAGCAGCTTGGCCGAGGACAGTACCTACGAGCAGTACTTC. Amino acid sequence: CASSLAEDSTYEQYF.

CDR3 protein: CASSLQGEQPQHF. The DNA of the CDR3 is TGTGCCAGTAGCCTACAGGGTGAGCAGCCCCAGCATTTT. The rearrangement joins TRBV19 to TRBJ1-5, with D possibly TRBD1 on 6 matching bases. Per the germline V gene, CDR1 is LNHDA and CDR2 is SQIVND (reference sequence). This CDR3 contains 13 residues. The V gene lost 6 bases and the J gene lost 7 bases, with 13 bases spanning the gap.

The rearrangement uses TRBV7-8 and TRBJ2-7, with 9 bases lining up with TRBD1. Looked up from germline, CDR1 is SGHVS and CDR2 is FQNEAQ. The CDR3 spans 16 residues. Losses at the gene ends were 2 bases for V and 5 bases for J; bases not matched to a gene: 10. The CDR3 region has the DNA TGTGCCAGCAGCTTAAGAACTGGACAGGGGTCCCACGAGCAGTACTTC. As protein: CASSLRTGQGSHEQYF.

V usage is TRBV14 and J usage is TRBJ2-4, with 10 bases that match TRBD2. V lost 3 bases, J lost 8 bases, and 7 bases stayed unmatched. The V gene's germline CDR1 is SGHDN and CDR2 FVKESK. The CDR3 consists of 15 residues. The CDR3 nucleotides read TGTGCCAGCAGCCAGACAGCGGGGGGGAACGACATTCAGTACTTC. This codes for CASSQTAGGNDIQYF.

V usage is TRBV4-3 and J usage is TRBJ1-1; D unclear. V lost 2 bases and J 4 bases, leaving 20 bases between the germline ends. The CDR3 totals 17 residues. Germline lookup yields CDR1 LGHNA and CDR2 YSLEER. CDR3 nucleotide sequence: TGCGCCAGCAGCCAACACAAAAGGGCGGGCGGAACCACTGAAGCTTTCTTT. Translated: CASSQHKRAGGTTEAFF.

The rearrangement links TRBV18 to TRBJ2-1; D call uncertain. Germline-derived CDR1 and CDR2 are KGHSH and LQKENI. The CDR3 consists of 14 residues. The ends were cut back, 3 bases at V and 8 bases at J, with 14 bases in the middle. In DNA, the CDR3 is TGTGCCAGCTCACCGGTCCCGAATCGGGATGAGCAGTTCTTC. Translated, it gives CASSPVPNRDEQFF.

The chain couples TRBV9 to TRBJ1-5; unclear D gene. With 3 bases removed from V and 1 base from J, the gap between germline ends came to 11 bases. This CDR3 is built from 15 residues. Germline V lookup: CDR1 SGDLS, CDR2 YYNGEE. The CDR3 coding sequence is TGTGCCAGCAGCGCTAGCACGGACAGCAATCAGCCCCAGCATTTT. Translating gives CASSASTDSNQPQHF.

V and J are TRBV5-4 and TRBJ2-5, with TRBD2 matching 10 bases. J was trimmed by 3 bases and V by 4 bases; bases with no gene match: 6. CDR1 and CDR2 (germline): SGHNT, YYREEE (reference sequence). This CDR3 contains 15 residues. CDR3 in amino acids: CASSAPLAGEETQYF. CDR3 coding DNA: TGTGCCAGCAGCGCGCCCCTAGCGGGGGAAGAGACCCAGTACTTC.

J is TRBJ1-2 and V is TRBV19; no definite D call. Trimming removed 2 bases at V and 4 bases at J, with 14 bases between. The CDR3 spans 15 residues. Germline-derived CDR1 and CDR2 are LNHDA and SQIVND (reference sequence). The CDR3 nucleotides read TGTGCCAGTAGTATAACCAGTCATCCCCCCTATGGCTACACCTTC. This gives the protein CASSITSHPPYGYTF.

CDR3 sequence (DNA): TGTGCCAGCAGCTACGGGTCCAAAGCGGACGAGCAGTACTTC. Encoded protein: CASSYGSKADEQYF. The chain combines TRBV6-5 with TRBJ2-7; TRBD2 is a possible D gene (5 bases). The CDR3 covers 14 residues. The germline V gene has CDR1 MNHEY and CDR2 SVGAGI. Deletions cut 6 bases from V and 5 bases from J, with 17 bases between.

Of note for this clone: Additional DNA sequences in this sample encode the identical CDR3. The genes are TRBV12-3 or TRBV12-4 and TRBJ1-2, with D hard to call. V was clipped by 3 bases and J by 6 bases, with 8 bases between them. The CDR3 length is 12 residues. Here the CDR3 DNA reads TGTGCCAGCAGTTTGGAGGGTCATGGCTACACCTTC. Translating it yields CASSLEGHGYTF.

The chain uses TRBV6-2 or TRBV6-3 and TRBJ2-7; 8 positions agree with TRBD1. Germline V gene data show CDR1 as MNHEY and CDR2 as SVGEGT. The CDR3 consists of 14 residues. Trimming cost V 5 bases and J 1 base; bases outside gene matches: 4. The CDR3 spells CASSRGQGSYEQYF. The CDR3 DNA is TGTGCCAGCAGTAGAGGACAGGGTTCCTACGAGCAGTACTTC.

This rearrangement joins TRBV2 to TRBJ1-4, with D tentatively TRBD1 (6 bases). Trimming took off 4 bases at V and 8 bases at J, with 14 bases between the two ends. Germline CDR1 is SNHLY and CDR2 is FYNNEI. The CDR3 length is 14 residues. The CDR3 DNA follows: TGTGCCAGCAGTGCTGAGAGGGGGAGCGAAAAACTGTTTTTT. Translated: CASSAERGSEKLFF. The whole variable domain, filled in from reference TRBV2 and TRBJ1-4, reads EPEVTQTPSHQVTQMGQEVILRCVPISNHLYFYWYRQILGQKVEFLVSFYNNEISEKSEIFDDQFSVERPDGSNFTLKIRSTKLEDSAMYFCASSAERGSEKLFFGSGTQLSVL.

This chain links TRBV3-1 (or the pseudogene TRBV3-2) with TRBJ2-1; D is possibly TRBD1 (5 bases). V lost 4 bases and J lost 10, with 14 bases in between. The CDR3 is 13 amino acids. In germline, CDR1 is LGHDT, CDR2 YNNKEL (reference sequence). CDR3 protein: CASSPQGDGEQFF. CDR3 DNA: TGTGCCAGCAGCCCGCAGGGCGATGGAGAGCAGTTCTTC.

The rearrangement joins TRBV15 to TRBJ1-1; D perhaps matches TRBD1 (6 bases). With 1 base removed from V and 6 bases from J, the gap between germline ends came to 12 bases. The CDR3 spans 14 residues. Germline values: CDR1 LNHNV, CDR2 YYDKDF (reference sequence). The CDR3 DNA is TGTGCCACCAGCAGAGCTGGACAGATCTCTGAAGCTTTCTTT. The encoded protein is CATSRAGQISEAFF.

The chain combines TRBV14 with TRBJ2-7, with 8 bases that match TRBD1. CDR3 size: 13 residues. Germline trimming cut 2 bases from V and 9 bases from J; bases unmatched to any gene: 6. Germline CDR1 reads SGHDN; CDR2 reads FVKESK. The CDR3 sequence: CASSQNSGGVQYF. CDR3 coding DNA: TGTGCCAGCAGCCAAAATTCAGGGGGCGTGCAGTACTTC.